This TCR beta chain was sequenced for a study of neurological immune-mediated disorders. Details on this clonotype: A much larger clone lies one base from this, so it may be a read error.

Regarding time point: longitudinal time-point 1 (baseline). This CDR3 spans 14 amino acids. Germline CDR1 and CDR2: DFQATT and SNEGSKA (reference sequence). TCRdb itself ran the 5' RACE reads through MiXCR, one entry per CDR3 protein. The sample records tens of thousands of distinct CDR3 sequences, roughly 13% being singletons. This TCR came from a female donor with HTLV-1-associated myelopathy (HAM/TSP). The specimen was PBMCs. The chain employs TRBV20-1 and TRBJ2-7, with TRBD1 as a possible D gene (5 bases). CDR3 coding DNA: TGCACTGCTACCAATTCAGGGTGGGCTCGAGAGCAGTACTTC. It specifies CTATNSGWAREQYF.